A selection of T cell receptor beta chains follows, all from one sample in a study of cytomegalovirus exposure and HLA in healthy donors. The table came from immunoSEQ multiplex PCR; TCRdb's copy has only in-frame clones and leaves some out. The sample contains approximately 130,000 clones, more than 80% of which appear only once. Sequenced material: PBMCs. These receptors came from a woman aged 25 to 39 in good health and CMV-seropositive. Each CDR3 is given with its conserved first and last residue. Each record gives: V gene, J gene, clone size, D gene, CDR3 DNA, CDR3 protein. D genes are given only for firm matches. Clone size appears in some rows only: once, few, many, or a class for an expanded clone.

TRBV5-6	TRBJ2-5	NA	NA	TGTGCCAGCAGCTTGGTGGCAGAAGAGACCCAGTACTTC	CASSLVAEETQYF
TRBV28	TRBJ1-2	few	NA	TGTGCCAGCAGTTTATTCGGGGGGCCCTATGGCTACACCTTC	CASSLFGGPYGYTF
TRBV19	TRBJ2-7	NA	TRBD1	TGTGCCAGTAAGGATGGACAGGGTGCTACCTACGAGCAGTACTTC	CASKDGQGATYEQYF
TRBV5-4	TRBJ2-1	NA	TRBD2	TGTGCCAGCAGCTTGGCAAGCGGGGGCTCCTACAATGAGCAGTTCTTC	CASSLASGGSYNEQFF
TRBV7-9	TRBJ2-3	NA	NA	TGTGCCAGCAGCTTCAGGGGCCCAGATACGCAGTATTTT	CASSFRGPDTQYF
TRBV7-2	TRBJ1-5	NA	NA	TGTGCCAGCAGCGCCCAGAATCAGCCCCAGCATTTT	CASSAQNQPQHF
TRBV10-3	TRBJ1-1	once	NA	TGTGCCATCAGTGAGTCGACGGGTCCCCCTGGGACTGAAGCTTTCTTT	CAISESTGPPGTEAFF
TRBV27	TRBJ2-1	NA	TRBD2	TGTGCCAGCAGTTTAGGCCTAGCGGGAGGTAATGAGCAGTTCTTC	CASSLGLAGGNEQFF
TRBV6-6	TRBJ2-5	NA	NA	TGTGCCAGCAGACAGATACAGGGAGCGACCCAGTACTTC	CASRQIQGATQYF
TRBV30	TRBJ1-5	NA	NA	TGTGCCTGGAGCTTAAGCCGCAATCAGCCCCAGCATTTT	CAWSLSRNQPQHF
TRBV5-1	TRBJ2-7	NA	NA	TGCGCCAGCAGCTTGGAGGGCAGGGACGAGCAGTACTTC	CASSLEGRDEQYF
TRBV6-1	TRBJ2-7	NA	TRBD2	TGTGCCTGTCAATGGGGGGGGAGCTCCTACGAGCAGTACTTC	CACQWGGSSYEQYF
TRBV10-3	TRBJ2-7	NA	TRBD2	TGTGCCACTACGGGACTAGCGGGAGAGGTTGGTCACGAGCAGTACTTC	CATTGLAGEVGHEQYF
TRBV7-3	TRBJ2-2	NA	TRBD2	TGTGCCAGCAGCTCGCTAGCGGGAGGGAGGAGCGGGGAGCTGTTTTTT	CASSSLAGGRSGELFF
TRBV4-1	TRBJ2-7	NA	TRBD2	TGCGCCAGCAGCCAGACGGGGGAGGGCTACGAGCAGTACTTC	CASSQTGEGYEQYF
TRBV30	TRBJ2-1	NA	TRBD1	TGTGCCTGGGGACAGGGGGCGGTGAATGAGCAGTTCTTC	CAWGQGAVNEQFF
TRBV6-4	TRBJ1-5	NA	TRBD1	TGTGCCAGCAGTCCACAGGGGGGGGATCAGCCCCAGCATTTT	CASSPQGGDQPQHF
TRBV6-5	TRBJ1-2	NA	NA	TGTGCCAGCGGGAGGGGGGCTCAATATGGCTACACCTTC	CASGRGAQYGYTF
TRBV25-1	TRBJ1-2	NA	TRBD1	TGTGCCCAAAGAGACAGGGGGCAATGCTACACCTTC	CAQRDRGQCYTF
TRBV2	TRBJ2-7	NA	NA	TGTGCCAGCAGTGCGGAAGTAGGGGGCTACGAGCAGTACTTC	CASSAEVGGYEQYF
TRBV19	TRBJ1-1	NA	TRBD1	TGTGCCAGTAGTATTCGTGAGGCAGGGGGCTCGTCTGAAGCTTTCTTT	CASSIREAGGSSEAFF
TRBV6-6	TRBJ2-1	NA	TRBD1	TGTGCCAGCAGTTCTCGGACAGGGGAAGCCTACAATGAGCAGTTCTTC	CASSSRTGEAYNEQFF
TRBV27	TRBJ1-2	NA	NA	TGTGCCAGCAGTCTCGACAGTTCCTATGGCTACACCTTC	CASSLDSSYGYTF
TRBV5-1	TRBJ2-7	few	TRBD1	TGCGCCAGCAGCTACCTGAGGGGGCGCGAGCAGTACTTC	CASSYLRGREQYF
TRBV5-1	TRBJ1-1	NA	TRBD1	TGCGCCAGCAGCTTGATGGGACAGGGTGACACTGAAGCTTTCTTT	CASSLMGQGDTEAFF
TRBV19	TRBJ2-3	NA	TRBD1	TGTGCCAGTAGCAGGACAGGCGGAGATACGCAGTATTTT	CASSRTGGDTQYF
TRBV19	TRBJ1-5	NA	TRBD1	TGTGCCACCCAGGACAGGGGCAATCAGCCCCAGCATTTT	CATQDRGNQPQHF
TRBV5-1	TRBJ1-1	few	NA	TGCGCCAGCAGCTTGGTACCGGAAGCGGGAGCTTTCTTT	CASSLVPEAGAFF
TRBV28	TRBJ1-2	NA	TRBD1	TGTGCCAGCATTCCAACCGCGACAGGGACTCGCGGCTACACCTTC	CASIPTATGTRGYTF
TRBV5-1	TRBJ2-3	NA	TRBD1	TGCGCCAGCAGCCCGTACAGGGGGCTGACAGATACGCAGTATTTT	CASSPYRGLTDTQYF
TRBV28	TRBJ1-5	NA	NA	TGTGCCAGCAGTTTATGGGGGGCCCAGCCCCAGCATTTT	CASSLWGAQPQHF
TRBV7-3	TRBJ2-1	NA	NA	TGTGCCAGCAGCTTAAACAGCAATGAGCAGTTCTTC	CASSLNSNEQFF
TRBV28	TRBJ1-2	NA	NA	TGTGCCAGCTCGCCGGAGGGGAGCTATGGCTACACCTTC	CASSPEGSYGYTF
TRBV28	TRBJ1-1	NA	TRBD1	TGTGCCAGCAGTATCCCGGGACAGGGAGGCACTGAAGCTTTCTTT	CASSIPGQGGTEAFF
TRBV7-9	TRBJ1-2	NA	TRBD1	TGTGCCAGCAGCCGGGGACAGGGGGAGGATGGCTACACCTTC	CASSRGQGEDGYTF
TRBV10-3	TRBJ2-5	NA	TRBD2	TGTGCCAGTACTAGCGGGGAGTTCCAAGAGACCCAGTACTTC	CASTSGEFQETQYF
TRBV5-6	TRBJ2-5	NA	NA	TGTGCCAGCAGCCCCCAGGGCCTCCAAGAGACCCAGTACTTC	CASSPQGLQETQYF
TRBV4-2	TRBJ2-5	NA	TRBD1	TGTGCCAGCAGCCGTGACAGGGGGTACCAAGAGACCCAGTACTTC	CASSRDRGYQETQYF
TRBV11-2	TRBJ2-3	NA	TRBD2	TGTGCCAGCAGCTTAACGACTAGCGGGGGACATACGCAGTATTTT	CASSLTTSGGHTQYF
TRBV7-2	TRBJ2-7	NA	NA	TGTGCCAGCAGCCTGGGGAGGTTCCCACTTTACGAGCAGTACTTC	CASSLGRFPLYEQYF
TRBV6-5	TRBJ2-1	NA	NA	TGTGCCAGCAGCAGTCAGGGGAGCTCCTACAATGAGCAGTTCTTC	CASSSQGSSYNEQFF
TRBV10-3	TRBJ1-1	NA	TRBD1	TGTGCCATCAGTGACTATGCCGGGACAGGGGGCGCGGGGAACACTGAAGCTTTCTTT	CAISDYAGTGGAGNTEAFF
TRBV10-3	TRBJ1-1	NA	TRBD1	TGTGCCATCAGCCACACAACAGGGGGGAACACTGAAGCTTTCTTT	CAISHTTGGNTEAFF
TRBV2	TRBJ1-1	once	NA	TGTGCCAGCACAGCTAACTCCAGGGGCGCTGAAGCTTTCTTT	CASTANSRGAEAFF
TRBV6-6	TRBJ2-7	NA	TRBD2	TGTGCCAGCAGTTCCACGACCGGGACTAGCAGCGAGCAGTACTTC	CASSSTTGTSSEQYF
TRBV28	TRBJ2-7	NA	TRBD2	TGTGCCAGCAGTCTCACCGGGACTAGCGGCGAGCAGTACTTC	CASSLTGTSGEQYF
TRBV30	TRBJ2-6	NA	TRBD2	TGTGCCTTCCCAGCGGGGGTCTCTGGGGCCAACGTCCTGACTTTC	CAFPAGVSGANVLTF
TRBV5-5	TRBJ2-7	NA	NA	TGTGCCAGCAGCGCCAGCGGTAGCAGGTCCGAGCAGTACTTC	CASSASGSRSEQYF
TRBV5-1	TRBJ1-1	NA	NA	TGCGCCAGCAGCTTGGACGAGGAGGGTGAAGCTTTCTTT	CASSLDEEGEAFF
TRBV10-3	TRBJ2-6	NA	NA	TGTGCCATCAGTGACCGGGATGGGGCCAACGTCCTGACTTTC	CAISDRDGANVLTF
TRBV11-2	TRBJ2-3	NA	NA	TGTGCCAGCAGCTTGGGGACTTACGGAAGAGATACGCAGTATTTT	CASSLGTYGRDTQYF
TRBV28	TRBJ1-6	NA	NA	TGTGCCAGCAAGGGTGGTAGGGGGGGCCGCTACCATTCACCCCTCCACTTT	CASKGGRGGRYHSPLHF
TRBV5-1	TRBJ1-1	NA	NA	TGCGCCAGCAGCGCTTTTGGGGGGGACACTGAAGCTTTCTTT	CASSAFGGDTEAFF
TRBV7-9	TRBJ1-2	NA	TRBD1	TGTGCCAGCAGCCCAGCCGGGACAGGAAGGTTTGGCTACACCTTC	CASSPAGTGRFGYTF